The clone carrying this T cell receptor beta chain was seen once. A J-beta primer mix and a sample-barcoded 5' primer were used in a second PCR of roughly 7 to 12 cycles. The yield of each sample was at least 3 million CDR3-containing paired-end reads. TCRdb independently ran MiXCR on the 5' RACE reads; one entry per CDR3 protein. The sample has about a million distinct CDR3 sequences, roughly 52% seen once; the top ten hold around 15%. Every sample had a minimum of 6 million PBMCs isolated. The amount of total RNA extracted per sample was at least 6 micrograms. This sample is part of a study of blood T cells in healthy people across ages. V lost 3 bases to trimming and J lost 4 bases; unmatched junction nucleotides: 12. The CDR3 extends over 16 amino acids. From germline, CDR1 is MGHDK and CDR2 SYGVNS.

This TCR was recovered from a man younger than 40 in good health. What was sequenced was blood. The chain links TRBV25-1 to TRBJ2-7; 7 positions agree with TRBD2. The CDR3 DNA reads TGTGCCAGCAGTGACACCTTGCGGGGGATCGGATACGAGCAGTACTTC. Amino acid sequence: CASSDTLRGIGYEQYF.